One sample yielded the 27 T cell receptor beta chains listed below, sequenced in a study of resident and recirculating memory T cells in vitiligo. Sequencing was performed with immunoSEQ multiplex PCR; in TCRdb, only in-frame clones are kept and a portion is missing. The profile shows 35,000 to 45,000 clones, 92% of them singletons. The sample consisted of blood. The receptors derive from a male donor with vitiligo.

The chain recombines TRBV7-7 with TRBJ2-2; 9 positions match TRBD2. The germline V gene encodes CDR1 SSHAT and CDR2 FNYEAQ (reference sequence). CDR3 length: 19 residues. The trim removed 1 base at V and 5 bases at J, leaving 14 bases unmatched. The CDR3 protein is CASSLGLSGGPNPTGELFF. In DNA, the CDR3 is TGTGCCAGCAGCTTAGGTCTTAGCGGGGGACCCAATCCGACCGGGGAGCTGTTTTTT.

V usage is TRBV14 and J usage is TRBJ1-6, with TRBD1 matching 9 bases. Germline lookup yields CDR1 SGHDN and CDR2 FVKESK. The CDR3 is made up of 16 amino acids. The V gene end was trimmed by 2 bases and the J gene end by 9 bases; junction bases not matched to a gene: 8. The CDR3 loop is CASSQITGQGGSPLHF. DNA for the CDR3: TGTGCCAGCAGCCAAATCACGGGACAGGGAGGTTCACCCCTCCACTTT.

The chain carries TRBV7-9 and TRBJ2-3; D is possibly TRBD2 (6 bases). Germline CDR1 and CDR2: SEHNR and FQNEAQ (reference sequence). Trimming left V 5 bases short and J 0 bases short, with 9 bases between. The CDR3 covers 14 residues. The CDR3 loop is CASSPGLSTDTQYF. The CDR3 DNA reads as TGTGCCAGCAGCCCGGGACTGAGCACAGATACGCAGTATTTT.

The V gene is TRBV5-7, the J gene TRBJ1-5; D perhaps matches TRBD1 (5 bases). TRBV5-7 belongs to the ORF category, with a function that is uncertain. The CDR3 loop spans 14 amino acids. Trimming removed 6 bases at V and 6 bases at J, with 16 bases between. The CDR3 DNA follows: TGTGCCAGCACCTGGGGGGGGGATAGTCAGCCCCAGCATTTT. It yields the protein CASTWGGDSQPQHF.

The rearrangement links TRBV5-6 to TRBJ2-5, with TRBD2 matching over 7 bases. Germline V gene lookup returns CDR1 SGHDT and CDR2 YYEEEE. Unmatched junction bases numbered 7, after V lost 2 bases and J lost 9 bases. The CDR3 is 13 amino acids. CDR3 coding DNA: TGTGCCAGCAGCTTATATGACAGCGGGGCCCAGTACTTC. It specifies CASSLYDSGAQYF.

This chain uses TRBV5-4 with TRBJ2-7; a weak D match, TRBD1 (6 bases). Germline V gives CDR1 SGHNT, CDR2 YYREEE (reference sequence). The CDR3 length is 14 residues. Between the trimmed V and J ends, which lost 4 bases and 3 bases, there was a span of 14 bases. The CDR3 region has the DNA TGTGCCAGCAGCCGCAACTTACAGGGCTACGAGCAGTACTTC. This encodes CASSRNLQGYEQYF.

J is TRBJ2-7 and V is TRBV29-1; 9 nucleotides agree with TRBD1. The CDR3 runs to 14 residues. After removal of 0 bases from V and 6 bases from J, the junction contained 6 bases not matched to a gene. The germline gives CDR1 SQVTM, CDR2 ANQGSEA. The CDR3 DNA sequence: TGCAGCGTTGAAGATCAGAACAGGGGGCCCGAGCAGTACTTC. This codes for CSVEDQNRGPEQYF.

The rearrangement links TRBV5-4 to TRBJ1-2; TRBD1 matches 7 bases. The CDR3 runs to 13 residues. Germline CDR1 reads SGHNT; CDR2 reads YYREEE (reference sequence). V shed 1 base, J shed 6 bases, and the junction held 3 bases outside the gene matches. In DNA form, the CDR3 reads TGTGCCAGCAGCTTGCGACAGGGAGATGGCTACACCTTC. This translates into CASSLRQGDGYTF.

V usage is TRBV2 and J usage is TRBJ2-7, with D possibly TRBD1 on 6 matching bases. Germline-derived CDR1 and CDR2 are SNHLY and FYNNEI. The V end was cut by 4 bases, the J end by 5 bases, with 12 bases between. The CDR3 spans 13 residues. The CDR3 coding sequence is TGTGCCAGCAGTGGAGCTCAGGGGAACGAGCAGTACTTC. Its protein product is CASSGAQGNEQYF.

Here the CDR3 DNA reads TGCGCCAGCAGCCAAGGGGCGACAGGGTTAGCGGGAAACACCATATATTTT. Translation: CASSQGATGLAGNTIYF. The chain links TRBV4-1 to TRBJ1-3; 7 bases align to TRBD1. CDR1 and CDR2 (germline): MGHRA, YSYEKL. With V trimmed by 1 base and J by 4 bases, 10 bases remained unmatched. This CDR3 is built from 17 residues.

The J gene is TRBJ1-2, the V gene TRBV11-1; 9 bases match TRBD1. Germline lookup yields CDR1 SGHAT and CDR2 FQDESV (reference sequence). This CDR3 has 15 amino acids. After removal of 2 bases from V and 2 bases from J, the junction contained 3 bases not matched to a gene. The CDR3 region has the DNA TGTGCCAGCAGCTTAACCGGGACAGGGAACTATGGCTACACCTTC. It codes for CASSLTGTGNYGYTF.

The chain uses TRBV30 and TRBJ1-1; the D is unclear. V gave up 0 bases and J gave up 0 bases, with 14 bases separating them. The length of the CDR3 is 16 residues. Germline V gives CDR1 GTSNPN, CDR2 SVGIG (reference sequence). The DNA of the CDR3 is TGTGCCTGGAGTGTACCCTGGGCCGACATGAACACTGAAGCTTTCTTT. Its protein product is CAWSVPWADMNTEAFF.

This clone was seen a few times. V gene TRBV6-1 combines with J gene TRBJ2-7; 9 nucleotides align to TRBD1. The germline V gene encodes CDR1 MNHNS and CDR2 SASEGT. Trimming cost V 8 bases and J 5 bases; bases outside gene matches: 7. This CDR3 is built from 13 residues. CDR3: CASDRGEANEQYF. The DNA of the CDR3 is TGTGCCAGCGACAGGGGGGAGGCAAACGAGCAGTACTTC.

The chain combines TRBV5-6 with TRBJ2-3; no clear D. This CDR3 has 11 residues. V gave up 1 base and J gave up 6 bases, with 3 bases separating them. The germline gives CDR1 SGHDT, CDR2 YYEEEE. The CDR3, as DNA: TGTGCCAGCAGCTTGCGGGATACGCAGTATTTT. Amino acid sequence: CASSLRDTQYF.

The gene calls are TRBV5-5 and TRBJ1-2; the D is unclear. This CDR3 comprises 15 residues. V was cut by 4 bases and J by 0 bases, with 13 bases left in between. From germline, CDR1 is SGHKS and CDR2 YYEKEE (reference sequence). CDR3 region: CASSPIKGANYGYTF. The CDR3 DNA reads TGTGCCAGCAGCCCTATCAAGGGAGCTAACTATGGCTACACCTTC.

The gene calls are TRBV19 and TRBJ1-5, with 10 bases matching TRBD1. The CDR3 sequence is 16 residues long. CDR1 LNHDA and CDR2 SQIVND come from the germline V gene (reference sequence). The trim removed 7 bases at V and 3 bases at J, leaving 9 bases unmatched. CDR3 amino acids: CASTPLGQGINQPQHF. For the CDR3, the DNA is TGTGCCAGTACTCCACTGGGACAGGGGATCAATCAGCCCCAGCATTTT. Based on the CDR3 plus reference TRBV19 and TRBJ1-5, the full variable domain is DGGITQSPKYLFRKEGQNVTLSCEQNLNHDAMYWYRQDPGQGLRLIYYSQIVNDFQKGDIAEGYSVSREKKESFPLTVTSAQKNPTAFYLCASTPLGQGINQPQHFGDGTRLSIL.

This clone came up a few times. The chain links TRBV7-2 to TRBJ1-1, with D perhaps TRBD1 (6 bases). The CDR3 totals 13 residues. Deletions cut 2 bases from V and 5 bases from J, with 9 bases between. Germline V gene data show CDR1 as SGHTA and CDR2 as FQGNSA. The CDR3 nucleotides are TGTGCCAGCAGCTTAACAGGGCGGACTGAAGCTTTCTTT. The encoded protein is CASSLTGRTEAFF.

This rearrangement joins TRBV4-1 to TRBJ2-7; possibly TRBD2 for D (7 bases). V was trimmed by 1 base and J by 0 bases, leaving 16 bases between them. CDR1 MGHRA and CDR2 YSYEKL come from the germline V gene. The length of the CDR3 is 17 residues. CDR3 sequence: CASSQVVGGRDSYEQYF. In DNA, the CDR3 is TGCGCCAGCAGCCAAGTCGTGGGGGGGCGAGACTCCTACGAGCAGTACTTC.

The rearrangement uses TRBV30 and TRBJ2-7; 9 bases are a match to TRBD1. Germline CDR1 is GTSNPN and CDR2 is SVGIG (reference sequence). This CDR3 has 15 residues. J lost 3 bases, V lost 0 bases, and 6 bases had no gene match. DNA of the CDR3: TGTGCCTGGAGTGTGGGACAGGGCCCTTTCTACGAGCAGTACTTC. Its translation is CAWSVGQGPFYEQYF. Supplemented by reference TRBV30 and TRBJ2-7, the full variable domain reads SQTIHQWPATLVQPVGSPLSLECTVEGTSNPNLYWYRQAAGRGLQLLFYSVGIGQISSEVPQNLSASRPQDRQFILSSKKLLLSDSGFYLCAWSVGQGPFYEQYFGPGTRLTVT.

The chain is built from TRBV10-3 and TRBJ2-3; D possibly corresponds to TRBD1 (6 bases). The V gene's germline CDR1 is ENHRY and CDR2 SYGVKD. The CDR3 is 17 amino acids. The V end lost 3 bases, the J end lost 0 bases, and 16 bases lay between the germline ends. This CDR3 is CAISDVVAGASTDTQYF. CDR3 coding DNA: TGTGCCATCAGTGATGTTGTAGCAGGGGCTAGCACAGATACGCAGTATTTT.

The rearrangement uses TRBV9 and TRBJ2-3; D might be TRBD1 (5 bases). The CDR3 is made up of 17 amino acids. The germline CDR1 and CDR2 sequences are SGDLS and YYNGEE. V was cut by 0 bases and J by 0 bases, with 14 bases left in between. DNA for the CDR3: TGTGCCAGCAGCGTAGCTGGGGCAGGCCCCAGCACAGATACGCAGTATTTT. It codes for CASSVAGAGPSTDTQYF.

CDR3 sequence reads: CSGTLDTQYF. The CDR3 region has the DNA TGCAGTGGAACTCTTGATACGCAGTATTTT. The chain joins TRBV20-1 to TRBJ2-3; D ambiguous. V shed 7 bases and J shed 6 bases, with 8 bases lying between them. The CDR3 covers 10 residues. The germline V gene has CDR1 DFQATT and CDR2 SNEGSKA (reference sequence).

Judged by abundance, this clone is medium-sized (0.01 to 0.1%). The J gene is TRBJ2-6, the V gene TRBV4-3; no clear D. CDR1 is LGHNA and CDR2 is YSLEER in the germline V gene. This CDR3 has 17 residues. Trimming left V 0 bases short and J 1 base short, with 10 bases between. CDR3 sequence reads: CASSQEGSGSGANVLTF. DNA of the CDR3: TGCGCCAGCAGCCAAGAGGGCAGTGGGTCTGGGGCCAACGTCCTGACTTTC.

The rearrangement uses TRBV7-2 and TRBJ2-7; D possibly corresponds to TRBD2 (5 bases). The germline V and J ends were trimmed by 5 bases and 7 bases, with 9 bases remaining between them. This CDR3 region has 11 residues. From germline, CDR1 is SGHTA and CDR2 FQGNSA. The CDR3 bases are TGTGCCAGCAGCCCCCCGGGAGAGCAGTACTTC. Translating it yields CASSPPGEQYF.

The genes are TRBV19 and TRBJ1-1; D unresolved. Germline V gene data show CDR1 as LNHDA and CDR2 as SQIVND (reference sequence). CDR3 length equals 14 residues. V lost 8 bases and J lost 0, with 13 bases in between. The CDR3 loop is CASRAAVMNTEAFF. CDR3 DNA sequence: TGTGCCAGTCGTGCTGCGGTTATGAACACTGAAGCTTTCTTT.

The CDR3 DNA follows: TGCGCCAGCCGCGGCCGGGACAGGGAGAACACTGAAGCTTTCTTT. Translated, it gives CASRGRDRENTEAFF. J is TRBJ1-1 and V is TRBV5-1; 9 nucleotides agree with TRBD1. The CDR3 sequence is 15 residues long. V shed 7 bases and J 1 base; nucleotides not matched to a gene: 8. The germline CDR1 and CDR2 sequences are SGHRS and YFSETQ.

The chain is built from TRBV19 and TRBJ2-2; 9 nucleotides match TRBD2. J was trimmed by 4 bases and V by 4 bases; bases with no gene match: 4. CDR1 is LNHDA, CDR2 SQIVND, per germline (reference sequence). The CDR3 is made up of 15 amino acids. The CDR3 nucleotides are TGTGCCAGTAGTACTAGCGGGGTTCTCACCGGGGAGCTGTTTTTT. Amino acids: CASSTSGVLTGELFF.